A selection of T cell receptor beta chains follows, all from one sample in a study of identical twins. Each CDR3 protein gets one entry after TCRdb re-called the 5' RACE reads with MiXCR. In the table there are about 790,000 distinct CDR3 sequences, 15% to 20% of which are singletons. These data were also filed under a second study, of T cells expressing NK-cell markers.

Material for sequencing was PBMCs. The receptors were sampled from a woman under 30 in good health. Both conserved end residues are part of each CDR3. D genes are given only for firm matches. For some rows the clone size is stated as once, few or many, or as a class when expanded; others skip it.

CDR3aa,CDR3nt,d_gene,j_gene,v_gene,abundance
CATAVDNEQFF,TGTGCCACGGCGGTGGACAATGAGCAGTTCTTC,.,TRBJ2-1,TRBV10-3,.
CSAREQGMGDEQYF,TGCAGTGCTAGAGAGCAGGGGATGGGAGACGAGCAGTACTTC,.,TRBJ2-7,TRBV20-1,.
CASSETGRGADTQYF,TGTGCCAGCAGCGAGACCGGAAGGGGCGCAGATACGCAGTATTTT,.,TRBJ2-3,TRBV5-6,.
CASSFTGPEAFF,TGTGCCAGCAGTTTCACGGGTCCTGAAGCTTTCTTT,.,TRBJ1-1,TRBV12-3/TRBV12-4,.
CASLGGDSYEQNF,TGTGCCTCCCTTGGGGGGGATTCCTACGAGCAGAACTTC,TRBD2,TRBJ2-7,TRBV10-3,.
CASSQEGARNSYEQYF,TGCGCCAGCAGCCAAGAGGGGGCCCGGAACTCCTACGAGCAGTACTTC,.,TRBJ2-7,TRBV4-3,few
CASSHQTGLAAFYGYTF,TGCGCCAGCAGCCACCAGACGGGACTCGCCGCATTCTATGGCTACACCTTC,.,TRBJ1-2,TRBV5-1,.
CASSMTGGDSYEQYF,TGTGCCAGCAGCATGACAGGGGGGGATTCCTACGAGCAGTACTTC,TRBD1,TRBJ2-7,TRBV27,.
CATGLAGNNEQFF,TGCGCCACCGGACTAGCGGGTAACAATGAGCAGTTCTTC,TRBD2,TRBJ2-1,TRBV5-1,few
CAVSAISGTINEQYF,TGTGCCGTGTCCGCCATCTCCGGGACAATCAACGAGCAGTACTTC,.,TRBJ2-7,TRBV10-3,.
CASSSGLDAKQFF,TGTGCCAGCAGTTCCGGACTCGACGCCAAGCAGTTCTTC,.,TRBJ2-1,TRBV6-6,few
CASSTAYEQYF,TGTGCCAGCAGTACTGCCTACGAGCAGTACTTC,.,TRBJ2-7,TRBV12-3/TRBV12-4,many
CASSLMTVFKNTEAFF,TGTGCCAGCAGCCTGATGACGGTGTTTAAGAACACTGAAGCTTTCTTT,.,TRBJ1-1,TRBV7-9,few
CSARDPTGGSYNEQFF,TGCAGTGCTAGAGATCCCACTGGTGGGTCCTACAATGAGCAGTTCTTC,.,TRBJ2-1,TRBV20-1,few
CSARRTRYGYTF,TGCAGTGCTAGGAGGACACGTTATGGCTACACCTTC,.,TRBJ1-2,TRBV20-1,.
CAITGASTDTQYF,TGTGCCATCACAGGAGCTAGCACAGATACGCAGTATTTT,.,TRBJ2-3,TRBV10-3,.
CSARQGGSPLHF,TGCAGTGCTAGACAGGGTGGTTCACCCCTCCACTTT,.,TRBJ1-6,TRBV20-1,many
CASSYRGLAGSYEQYF,TGTGCCAGCAGTTACCGGGGACTAGCGGGAAGTTACGAGCAGTACTTC,TRBD2,TRBJ2-7,TRBV6-5,.
CSVPAGGRGEQYF,TGCAGCGTTCCAGCGGGCGGGAGAGGCGAGCAGTACTTC,TRBD2,TRBJ2-7,TRBV29-1,.
CASTLGQGGNQPQHF,TGTGCCAGCACCCTCGGACAGGGAGGAAATCAGCCCCAGCATTTT,TRBD1,TRBJ1-5,TRBV12-3/TRBV12-4,few
CASSALATNYGYTF,TGTGCCAGCAGCGCCCTAGCCACAAACTATGGCTACACCTTC,.,TRBJ1-2,TRBV9,few
CAISEPPPGEQFF,TGTGCCATCAGTGAGCCCCCACCAGGTGAGCAGTTCTTC,.,TRBJ2-1,TRBV10-3,.
CSANSRDRGYEQYF,TGCAGTGCTAATAGCCGGGACAGGGGCTACGAGCAGTACTTC,TRBD1,TRBJ2-7,TRBV20-1,.
CASRRTSLSETQYF,TGTGCCAGCAGGCGGACTAGTTTGAGCGAGACCCAGTACTTC,TRBD2,TRBJ2-5,TRBV12-3/TRBV12-4,few